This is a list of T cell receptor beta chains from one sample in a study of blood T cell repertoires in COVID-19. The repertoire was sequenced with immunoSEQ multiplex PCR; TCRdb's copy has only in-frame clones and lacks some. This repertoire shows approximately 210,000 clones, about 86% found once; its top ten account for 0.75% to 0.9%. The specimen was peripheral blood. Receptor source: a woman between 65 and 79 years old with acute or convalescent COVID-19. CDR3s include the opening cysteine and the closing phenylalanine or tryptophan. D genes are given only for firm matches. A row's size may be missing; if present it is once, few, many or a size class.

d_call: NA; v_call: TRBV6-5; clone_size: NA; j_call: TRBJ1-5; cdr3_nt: TGTGCCAGCAGCGGGAATAGCAATCAGCCCCAGCATTTT; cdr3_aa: CASSGNSNQPQHF
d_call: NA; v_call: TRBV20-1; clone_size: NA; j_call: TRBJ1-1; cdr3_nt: TGCAGTGCCCCGAGGGTGGAAGCTTTCTTT; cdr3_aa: CSAPRVEAFF
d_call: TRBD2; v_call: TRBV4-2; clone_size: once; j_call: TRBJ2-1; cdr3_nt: TGTGCCAGCAGCCAAGGGGGTGGTCTAGCGGGGTACAATGAGCAGTTCTTC; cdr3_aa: CASSQGGGLAGYNEQFF
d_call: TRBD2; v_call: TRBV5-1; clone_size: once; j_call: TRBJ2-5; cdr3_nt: TGCGCCAGCAGCATCGGTCCGGGGGGTCAAGAGACCCAGTACTTC; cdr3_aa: CASSIGPGGQETQYF
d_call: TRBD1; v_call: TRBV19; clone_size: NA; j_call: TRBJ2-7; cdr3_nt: TGTGCCAGTAGTCCCCGACAGGGTAGGGGCTACGAGCAGTACTTC; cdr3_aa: CASSPRQGRGYEQYF
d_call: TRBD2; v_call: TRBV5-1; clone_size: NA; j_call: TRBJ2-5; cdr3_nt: TGCGCCAGCAGAAGGACAGACCGACTAGCGGGGGGCTTCCAAGAGACCCAGTACTTC; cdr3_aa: CASRRTDRLAGGFQETQYF
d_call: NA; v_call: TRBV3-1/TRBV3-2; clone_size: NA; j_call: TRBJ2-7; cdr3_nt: TGTGCCAGCAGCCGCATAGGGGGAGATACCCCCTACGAGCAGTACTTC; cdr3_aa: CASSRIGGDTPYEQYF
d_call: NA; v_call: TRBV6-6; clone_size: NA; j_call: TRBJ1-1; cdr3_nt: TGTGCCAGCAAGAGGCCCATGAACACTGAAGCTTTCTTT; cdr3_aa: CASKRPMNTEAFF
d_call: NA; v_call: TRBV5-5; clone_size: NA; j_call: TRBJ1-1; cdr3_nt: TGTGCCAGCAGCCGAATTAGAGGGGGAATGAACACTGAAGCTTTCTTT; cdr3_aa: CASSRIRGGMNTEAFF
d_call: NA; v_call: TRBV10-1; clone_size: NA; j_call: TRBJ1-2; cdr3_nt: TGCGCCAGCGCGCTATCCGGGTCATATGGCTACACCTTC; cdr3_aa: CASALSGSYGYTF
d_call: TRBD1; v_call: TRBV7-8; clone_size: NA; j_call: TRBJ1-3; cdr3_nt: TGTGCCAGCGGCCGATCCTTAGGGGGCAGAAACACCATATATTTT; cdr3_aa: CASGRSLGGRNTIYF
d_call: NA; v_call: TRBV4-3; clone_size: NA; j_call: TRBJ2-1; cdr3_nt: TGCGCCAGCAGCCATCTAGACAATGAGCAGTTCTTC; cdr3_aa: CASSHLDNEQFF
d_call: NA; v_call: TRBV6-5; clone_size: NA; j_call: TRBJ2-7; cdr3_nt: TGTGCCAGCAGTTCCTCCGGCTCCTACGAGCAGTACTTC; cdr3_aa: CASSSSGSYEQYF
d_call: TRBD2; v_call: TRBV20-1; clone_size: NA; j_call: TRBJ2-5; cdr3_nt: TGCAGTGCGACTAGCACAGAGACCCAGTACTTC; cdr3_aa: CSATSTETQYF
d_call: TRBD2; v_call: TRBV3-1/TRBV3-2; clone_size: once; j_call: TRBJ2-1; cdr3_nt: TGTGCCAGCAGCACACTAGCGGGGGTCCTTGGTGAGCAGTTCTTC; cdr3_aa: CASSTLAGVLGEQFF
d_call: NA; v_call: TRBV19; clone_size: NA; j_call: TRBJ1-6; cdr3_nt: TGTGCCAGTACCTCGGGGGTAACCTATAATTCACCCCTCCACTTT; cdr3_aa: CASTSGVTYNSPLHF
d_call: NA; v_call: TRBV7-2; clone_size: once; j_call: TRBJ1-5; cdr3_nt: TGTGCCAGCAGCCCAAGATCAGGCGGGAGTCAGCCCCAGCATTTT; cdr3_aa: CASSPRSGGSQPQHF
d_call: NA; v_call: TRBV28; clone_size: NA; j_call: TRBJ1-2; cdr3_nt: TGTGCCAGCAGTCCTCAGGGCTATGGCTACACCTTC; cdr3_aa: CASSPQGYGYTF
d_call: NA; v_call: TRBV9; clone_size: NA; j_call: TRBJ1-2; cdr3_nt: TGTGCCAGCAGCGTAGGCGGGTTCTATGGCTACACCTTC; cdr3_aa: CASSVGGFYGYTF
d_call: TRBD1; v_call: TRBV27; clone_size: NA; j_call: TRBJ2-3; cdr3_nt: TGTGCCAGCAGTCCCCCCGGGACAGGGGGGAGCACAGATACGCAGTATTTT; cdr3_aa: CASSPPGTGGSTDTQYF
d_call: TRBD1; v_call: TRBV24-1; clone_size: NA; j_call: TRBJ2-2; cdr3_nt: TGTGCCACCAGTGATCGACGCAGGGGGCCCGGGGAGCTGTTTTTT; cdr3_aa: CATSDRRRGPGELFF
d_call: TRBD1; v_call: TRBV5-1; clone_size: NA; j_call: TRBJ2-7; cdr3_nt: TGCGCCAGCAGCCCCTTCAGGGGGCCCAGCCATATGGAGCAGTACTTC; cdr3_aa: CASSPFRGPSHMEQYF
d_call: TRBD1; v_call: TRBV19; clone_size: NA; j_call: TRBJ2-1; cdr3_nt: TGTGCCAGTATTGCTGCGACAGGGGGCTTCAATGAGCAGTTCTTC; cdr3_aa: CASIAATGGFNEQFF
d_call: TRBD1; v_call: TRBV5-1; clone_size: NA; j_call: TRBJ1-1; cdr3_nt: TGCGCCAGCAGCTTGAGACAGGGGACGAACACTGAAGCTTTCTTT; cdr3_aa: CASSLRQGTNTEAFF
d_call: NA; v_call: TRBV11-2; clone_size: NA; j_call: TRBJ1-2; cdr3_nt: TGTGCCAGCAGCGCCCTGGGGGGACCTGCTATTGGCTACACCTTC; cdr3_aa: CASSALGGPAIGYTF
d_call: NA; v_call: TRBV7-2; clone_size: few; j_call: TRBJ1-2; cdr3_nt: TGTGCCAGCAGCTTTGGGGGGGCATTCAACTATGGCTACACCTTC; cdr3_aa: CASSFGGAFNYGYTF
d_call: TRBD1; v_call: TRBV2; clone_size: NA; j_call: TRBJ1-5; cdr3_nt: TGTGCCAGCAGGAAGACCGGGACAGGCCACCTGTCTGGCAATCAGCCCCAGCATTTT; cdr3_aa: CASRKTGTGHLSGNQPQHF
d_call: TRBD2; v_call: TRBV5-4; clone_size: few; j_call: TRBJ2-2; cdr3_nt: TGTGCCAGCAGCTCCTTAGCGGGAGTGAGTCCCGGGGAGCTGTTTTTT; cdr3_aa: CASSSLAGVSPGELFF
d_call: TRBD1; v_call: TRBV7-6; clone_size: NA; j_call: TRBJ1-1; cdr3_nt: TGTGCCAGCAGCTTAGGGGTGGGGACAGGGGGCACTGAAGCTTTCTTT; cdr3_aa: CASSLGVGTGGTEAFF
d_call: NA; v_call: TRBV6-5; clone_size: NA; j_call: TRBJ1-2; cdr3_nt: TGTGCCAGCAGTCGCCCGGGAAACTATGGCTACACCTTC; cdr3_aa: CASSRPGNYGYTF
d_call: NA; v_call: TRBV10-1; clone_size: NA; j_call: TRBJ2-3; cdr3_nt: TGCGCCAGCAGTGAGTCGATTCCGCCTGATCCCGGGGGTAGTCCGGACACAGATACGCAGTATTTT; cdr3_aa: CASSESIPPDPGGSPDTDTQYF